Listed below are T cell receptor beta chains from one sample, sequenced in a study of blood T cell repertoires in COVID-19. Data came from immunoSEQ multiplex PCR; TCRdb stores just in-frame clones and leaves some out. The sample holds about 340,000 clones; approximately 82% are singletons and the top ten take 3%. The sequenced sample was peripheral blood. These receptors all come from a man younger than 45 with active or convalescent COVID-19. The CDR3 runs from the conserved cysteine through the conserved F or W. The D gene is left open where the match is weak. Not every row has a clone size; where given, it reads once, few, many or a size class.

>-|TRBJ1-2|-|TRBV28
CASSSPGTPRDYGYTF
TGTGCCAGCAGTTCTCCGGGAACCCCCCGGGACTATGGCTACACCTTC
>-|TRBJ1-1|few|TRBV29-1
CSVPTEEGTEAFF
TGCAGCGTTCCGACGGAGGAAGGCACTGAAGCTTTCTTT
>-|TRBJ1-6|-|TRBV3-1/TRBV3-2
CASSPFQGNSPLHF
TGTGCCAGCAGTCCTTTTCAGGGGAATTCACCCCTCCACTTT
>-|TRBJ2-1|-|TRBV24-1
CATSDPDSNEQFF
TGTGCCACCAGTGACCCCGACAGCAATGAGCAGTTCTTC
>TRBD1|TRBJ1-5|-|TRBV2
CASSGDSLGQPQHF
TGTGCCAGCAGCGGGGACAGCCTCGGGCAGCCCCAGCATTTT
>-|TRBJ1-1|-|TRBV4-1
CASSHRGIMNTEAFF
TGCGCCAGCAGCCACCGGGGGATCATGAACACTGAAGCTTTCTTT
>TRBD1|TRBJ2-7|-|TRBV10-3
CAIRADRGREEQYF
TGTGCCATCAGAGCTGACAGGGGGCGCGAAGAGCAGTACTTC
>-|TRBJ1-2|-|TRBV4-1
CASSQDRFGDGYTF
TGCGCCAGCAGCCAAGATCGGTTTGGAGATGGCTACACCTTC
>TRBD2|TRBJ2-7|once|TRBV28
CASSYGGLAGLGGLEQYF
TGTGCCAGCAGCTACGGGGGACTAGCGGGACTCGGGGGCCTCGAGCAGTACTTC
>-|TRBJ2-7|-|TRBV30
CAWGRSSYEQYF
TGTGCCTGGGGGAGAAGCTCCTACGAGCAGTACTTC
>TRBD2|TRBJ2-1|-|TRBV5-1
CASSSTGTSGRGGYNEQFF
TGCGCCAGCAGCTCGACCGGGACTAGCGGGAGAGGGGGCTACAATGAGCAGTTCTTC
>-|TRBJ2-1|-|TRBV7-2
CASSGRGYNEQFF
TGTGCCAGCAGCGGCAGGGGCTACAATGAGCAGTTCTTC
>TRBD1|TRBJ1-1|-|TRBV27
CASSSRDRELNTEAFF
TGTGCCAGCAGTTCCCGGGACAGGGAACTGAACACTGAAGCTTTCTTT
>TRBD1|TRBJ2-5|-|TRBV7-9
CASRTGTGLETQYF
TGTGCCAGCAGGACCGGGACAGGGTTGGAGACCCAGTACTTC
>-|TRBJ1-1|-|TRBV9
CASSQGFTATEAFF
TGTGCCAGCAGTCAGGGATTTACGGCGACTGAAGCTTTCTTT
>TRBD2|TRBJ2-5|-|TRBV24-1
CATTLASGGETQYF
TGTGCCACAACGCTGGCTAGCGGTGGAGAGACCCAGTACTTC
>TRBD1|TRBJ2-7|few|TRBV5-6
CASSLVGTVVSYEQYF
TGTGCCAGCAGCTTGGTCGGGACAGTCGTGTCCTACGAGCAGTACTTC
>-|TRBJ1-6|few|TRBV5-1
CASSLGQSDSPLHF
TGCGCCAGCAGCTTGGGACAGTCGGATTCACCCCTCCACTTT
>-|TRBJ2-3|-|TRBV7-9
CASSLRRTSTDTQYF
TGTGCCAGCAGCTTAAGGCGGACTAGCACAGATACGCAGTATTTT
>-|TRBJ1-5|-|TRBV7-2
CASSPEAVIQPQHF
TGTGCCAGCAGCCCCGAGGCAGTTATTCAGCCCCAGCATTTT
>-|TRBJ1-3|-|TRBV4-3
CASSQDNTGSGNTIYF
TGCGCCAGCAGCCAAGATAACACAGGCTCTGGAAACACCATATATTTT
>TRBD1|TRBJ1-5|-|TRBV5-1
CASSLVRGDQPQHF
TGCGCCAGCAGCTTGGTCAGGGGGGATCAGCCCCAGCATTTT